The sequence of this T cell receptor beta chain was determined in a study of response to subunit inactivated influenza vaccine. In germline, CDR1 is SGHTA, CDR2 FQGNSA. The CDR3 runs 14 residues. V dropped 3 bases and J dropped 5 bases, with 13 bases sitting between them. TCRdb reanalysed the RT-PCR reads using MiXCR and keeps one entry per CDR3 protein. The data contain around 540,000 distinct CDR3 sequences, approximately 12% of them singletons. This clonotype was seen only a few times. This sequence joins TRBV7-2 and TRBJ1-1; D not certain. Sequencing used PBMCs from blood, obtained on the day of vaccination. The source is a man aged 45-65 years who received an inactivated influenza vaccine. The CDR3 nucleotides read TGTGCCAGCAGCTTTAGCTCAGCGGCGACTGAAGCTTTCTTT. Translation gives CASSFSSAATEAFF.